This entry lists 17 T cell receptor beta chains sequenced from one sample in a study of T cell clonality in common variable immunodeficiency. Here immunoSEQ multiplex PCR was the method, and the copy in TCRdb shows in-frame clones only, minus some. Recorded here are around 55,000 clones, none singletons. The sequenced sample consisted of peripheral blood mononuclear cells. Source of these receptors: a person aged 18 to 70 in good health.

In its sample, this clone was seen a few times. With a much larger clone just one base away, this may be a read error. The read ends 3 residues early relative to the CDR3; the germline J gene fills the gap. The chain combines TRBV7-9 with TRBJ2-2, with 7 bases that match TRBD2. The CDR3 length is 14 residues. CDR1 and CDR2 (germline): SEHNR, FQNEAQ (reference sequence). The CDR3 region is CASSSDSAGEKLFF. The sequenced CDR3 bases are TGTGCCAGCAGCTCCGATTCTGCGGGAGAAAAG.

This clone was detected many times. The missing CDR3 end, 3 residues past where the read stops, is filled in from the germline J gene. This chain connects TRBV20-1 to TRBJ1-6, with D unclear. The CDR3 totals 15 residues. Per germline, CDR1 DFQATT and CDR2 SNEGSKA (reference sequence). CDR3 DNA (partial): TGCAGATTGGACGTCCAAACTAGTCGGGATTCACCC. It specifies CRLDVQTSRDSP. The full CDR3 is CRLDVQTSRDSPLHF.

This clone was recorded at least ten times. The read finishes 3 residues shy of the CDR3 end, and the germline J gene is used to complete it. The chain recombines TRBV19 with TRBJ2-4; maybe TRBD1 (5 bases). Germline CDR1 reads LNHDA; CDR2 reads SQIVND (reference sequence). V lost 5 bases and J 2 bases, leaving 16 bases between the germline ends. The CDR3 spans 16 residues. CDR3 bases read: TGTGCCAGTAGTCGAATTGGTCTGGGGCCCAAAAACATT. Translating it yields CASSRIGLGPKNI. The full CDR3 protein is CASSRIGLGPKNIQYF.

Ten or more counts support this clone. Read data end 3 residues before the CDR3 end; the end is taken from the germline J gene. This chain uses TRBV7-7 with TRBJ2-3; D might be TRBD2 (6 bases). Between the trimmed V and J ends, which lost 5 bases and 1 base, there was a span of 19 bases. In germline, CDR1 is SSHAT, CDR2 FNYEAQ (reference sequence). The CDR3 has 17 amino acids. The CDR3 bases that were read are TGTGCCAGCAGCCCATCCCAGGGAGAGCGGGGCACAGATACG. This translates into CASSPSQGERGTDT. The complete CDR3 sequence is CASSPSQGERGTDTQYF.

This clone was detected many times. Read data end 3 residues before the CDR3 end; the end is taken from the germline J gene. The chain couples TRBV6-2 or TRBV6-3 to TRBJ1-1; TRBD1 is a possible D gene (6 bases). The CDR3 totals 16 residues. V was cut by 3 bases and J by 1 base, with 15 bases left in between. The V gene's germline CDR1 is MNHEY and CDR2 SVGEGT. CDR3 bases read: TGTGCCAGCAGTTATCAAACAGGGAAAGGGAACACTGAA. This translates into CASSYQTGKGNTE. The full CDR3 protein is CASSYQTGKGNTEAFF.

The table lists this clone with many counts. From the germline J gene comes the end of the CDR3, since the read stops 3 residues before it. V gene TRBV5-1 combines with J gene TRBJ1-1; 7 nucleotides align to TRBD1. The CDR3 spans 15 residues. The germline V gene encodes CDR1 SGHRS and CDR2 YFSETQ. V was pared by 3 bases and J by 4 bases, with 9 bases of the junction left unmatched. Here the CDR3 reads CASSSPTGLGTEAFF. Incomplete CDR3 DNA: TGCGCCAGCAGCTCCCCGACAGGGCTTGGCACTGAA. The full variable domain, with the rest looked up from reference TRBV5-1 and TRBJ1-1, is KAGVTQTPRYLIKTRGQQVTLSCSPISGHRSVSWYQQTPGQGLQFLFEYFSETQRNKGNFPGRFSGRQFSNSRSEMNVSTLELGDSALYLCASSSPTGLGTEAFFGQGTRLTVV.

The table lists this clone with many counts. The read ends 3 residues shy of where the CDR3 ends; the end is completed using the germline J gene. The chain employs TRBV18 and TRBJ1-4, with 8 positions matching TRBD1. The CDR3 runs to 15 residues. The V gene end was trimmed by 2 bases and the J gene end by 6 bases; junction bases not matched to a gene: 5. Germline loops: CDR1 KGHSH, CDR2 LQKENI. The chain's CDR3 is CASSPIGQGDEKLFF. The sequenced CDR3 bases are TGTGCCAGCTCACCAATCGGACAGGGTGATGAAAAA.

This clone has a count of ten or more. The read is 3 residues too short to cover the CDR3 end, so that end is filled in from the germline J gene. This chain connects TRBV18 to TRBJ1-3; D is undetermined. V was cut by 5 bases and J by 1 base, with 9 bases left in between. Germline loops: CDR1 KGHSH, CDR2 LQKENI. This CDR3 comprises 14 residues. The covered CDR3 bases are TGTGCCAGCTCAACCGGTCCATCTGGAAACACC. Translating gives CASSTGPSGNT. The CDR3 in full is CASSTGPSGNTIYF.

This clone was seen ten or more times. The DNA ends 3 residues before the CDR3 does, and the rest of the CDR3 is filled in from the germline J gene. The rearrangement links TRBV19 to TRBJ1-5; D is unresolved. The V end was cut by 1 base, the J end by 2 bases, with 6 bases between. In germline, CDR1 is LNHDA, CDR2 SQIVND (reference sequence). The length of the CDR3 is 14 residues. The DNA read from the CDR3 is TGTGCCAGTAGTATAGCTACAGGCAATCAGCCC. Residues: CASSIATGNQP. The entire CDR3 protein reads CASSIATGNQPQHF.

This clone was detected only a few times. Sequencing ends 3 residues short of the CDR3 end; the germline J gene provides the rest. The V and J genes are TRBV10-2 and TRBJ2-3; TRBD2 aligns across 11 bases. V lost 1 base, J lost 2 bases, and 5 bases stayed unmatched. CDR1 and CDR2 from the germline V gene are WSHSY and SAAADI. CDR3 length equals 17 residues. The CDR3 DNA, read in part, is TGCGCCAGCAGTGAGTTGCTTAGCGGGAGGGCCACAGATACG. It codes for CASSELLSGRATDT. The whole CDR3 sequence reads CASSELLSGRATDTQYF.

This clone was seen more than once but under ten times. The observed sequence ends 3 residues before the CDR3 terminus, with the missing tail filled in from the germline J gene. V and J are TRBV20-1 and TRBJ1-2; TRBD1 agrees at 12 bases. Germline V gene lookup returns CDR1 DFQATT and CDR2 SNEGSKA (reference sequence). The CDR3 runs to 15 residues. The covered CDR3 bases are TGCAGTGCTACAGCCCCGGGACAGGGGGCTCGAGGC. Protein product: CSATAPGQGARG. The whole CDR3 sequence reads CSATAPGQGARGYTF.

The table lists this clone with many counts. The CDR3 end falls 3 residues outside the read, so it is completed with the germline J gene. This chain connects TRBV7-9 to TRBJ2-1; 8 bases are a match to TRBD1. The CDR3 is 15 residues long. CDR1 is SEHNR and CDR2 is FQNEAQ in the germline V gene (reference sequence). V gave up 5 bases and J gave up 8 bases; unmatched junction bases: 11. Incomplete CDR3 DNA: TGTGCCAGCAGCCCAGCCCAGGGGGCCCGATATGAG. Amino acid sequence: CASSPAQGARYE. The full CDR3 is CASSPAQGARYEQFF.

This clone appeared many times. The read ends 3 residues shy of where the CDR3 ends; the end is completed using the germline J gene. Additional DNA sequences in this sample encode the identical CDR3. V is TRBV2 and J is TRBJ2-7, with TRBD1 identical over 7 bases. Germline CDR1 SNHLY, CDR2 FYNNEI. The CDR3 has 17 amino acids. V trimming: 3 bases; J trimming: 6 bases; junction bases outside the gene matches: 17. The CDR3 bases that were read are TGTGCCAGCAGTGACTTCGGTCCGACAGGGAGAAGGGGCGAG. Protein product: CASSDFGPTGRRGE. The CDR3, in full, reads CASSDFGPTGRRGEQYF.

Many counts were recorded for this clone. The CDR3 is cut off 3 residues early in the read; its end comes from the germline J gene. V is TRBV5-5 and J is TRBJ1-5; 8 bases map to TRBD1. Germline V CDR1 and CDR2: SGHKS, YYEKEE (reference sequence). The CDR3 runs to 14 residues. V was pared by 2 bases and J by 4 bases, with 2 bases of the junction left unmatched. The CDR3 protein is CASSFRGRNQPQHF. The CDR3 DNA, read in part, is TGTGCCAGCAGCTTCAGGGGGCGAAATCAGCCC.

The sample holds many counts of this clone. The read ends 3 residues shy of where the CDR3 ends; the end is completed using the germline J gene. The V call is TRBV5-1, the J call TRBJ1-1, with a possible D match to TRBD1 (6 bases). CDR1 and CDR2 from the germline V gene are SGHRS and YFSETQ. The CDR3 is 14 residues long. V was pared by 1 base and J by 4 bases, with 11 bases between. The CDR3 region is CASSLNREITEAFF. Incomplete CDR3 DNA: TGCGCCAGCAGCTTGAACAGGGAGATCACTGAA.

This clone was seen at least ten times. The read finishes 3 residues shy of the CDR3 end, and the germline J gene is used to complete it. The rearrangement links TRBV12-3 or TRBV12-4 to TRBJ2-1; the match to TRBD2 covers 10 bases. Trimming cost V 6 bases and J 8 bases; bases outside gene matches: 10. CDR3 length: 15 residues. CDR3 bases read: TGTGCCAGCAGCTACAGCGGGAGGGCCGGGGATGAG. It is translated as CASSYSGRAGDE. The complete CDR3 protein is CASSYSGRAGDEQFF.

At least ten counts were recorded for this clone. The read falls 3 residues short of the CDR3 end, and the missing part is taken from the germline J gene. The V and J genes are TRBV7-9 and TRBJ1-2; possible D gene TRBD1, 5 bases. The length of the CDR3 is 13 residues. Germline-derived CDR1 and CDR2 are SEHNR and FQNEAQ (reference sequence). Trimming took 5 bases from V and 5 from J, leaving 12 bases between them. The part of the CDR3 DNA that was read is TGTGCCAGCAGCCCTGACAGCTTTTATGGC. This sequence encodes CASSPDSFYG. The CDR3 as a whole reads CASSPDSFYGYTF.